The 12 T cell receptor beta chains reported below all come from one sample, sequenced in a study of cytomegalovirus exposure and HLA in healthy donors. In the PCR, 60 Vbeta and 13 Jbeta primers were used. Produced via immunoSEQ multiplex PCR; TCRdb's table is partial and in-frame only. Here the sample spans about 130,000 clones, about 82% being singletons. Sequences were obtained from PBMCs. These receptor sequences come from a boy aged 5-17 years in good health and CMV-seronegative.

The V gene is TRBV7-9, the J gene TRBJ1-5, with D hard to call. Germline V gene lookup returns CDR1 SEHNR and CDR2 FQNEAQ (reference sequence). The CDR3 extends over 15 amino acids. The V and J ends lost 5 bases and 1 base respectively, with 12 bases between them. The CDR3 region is CASSPRGPSNQPQHF. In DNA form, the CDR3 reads TGTGCCAGCAGCCCTCGCGGGCCCAGCAATCAGCCCCAGCATTTT.

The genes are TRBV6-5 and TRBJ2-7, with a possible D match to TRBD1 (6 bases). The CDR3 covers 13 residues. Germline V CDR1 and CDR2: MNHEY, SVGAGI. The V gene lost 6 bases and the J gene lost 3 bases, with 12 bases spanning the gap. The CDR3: CASSLTGYYEQYF. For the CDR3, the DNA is TGTGCCAGCAGCCTTACAGGGTACTACGAGCAGTACTTC.

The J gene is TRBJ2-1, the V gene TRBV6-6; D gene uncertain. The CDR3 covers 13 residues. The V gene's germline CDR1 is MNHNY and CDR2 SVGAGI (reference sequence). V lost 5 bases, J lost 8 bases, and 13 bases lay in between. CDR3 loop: CASSPHMGDEQFF. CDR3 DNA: TGTGCCAGCAGTCCGCACATGGGCGATGAGCAGTTCTTC.

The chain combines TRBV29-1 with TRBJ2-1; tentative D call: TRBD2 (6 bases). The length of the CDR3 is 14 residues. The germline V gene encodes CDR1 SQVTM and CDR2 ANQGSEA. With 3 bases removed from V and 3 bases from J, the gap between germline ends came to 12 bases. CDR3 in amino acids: CSVDWGGLYNEQFF. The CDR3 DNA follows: TGCAGCGTTGATTGGGGAGGACTCTACAATGAGCAGTTCTTC.

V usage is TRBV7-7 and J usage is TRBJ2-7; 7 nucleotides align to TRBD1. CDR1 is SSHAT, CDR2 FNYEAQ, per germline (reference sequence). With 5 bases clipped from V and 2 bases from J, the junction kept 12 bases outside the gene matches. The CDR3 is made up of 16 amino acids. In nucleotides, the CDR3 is TGTGCCAGCAGCCCGTGGACAGGACGGTGCCCCTACGAGCAGTACTTC. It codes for CASSPWTGRCPYEQYF.

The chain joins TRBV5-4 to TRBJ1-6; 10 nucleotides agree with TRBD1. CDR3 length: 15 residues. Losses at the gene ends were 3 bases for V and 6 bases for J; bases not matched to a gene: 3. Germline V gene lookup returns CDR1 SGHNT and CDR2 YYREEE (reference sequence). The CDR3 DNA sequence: TGTGCCAGCAGCTCCAGGGACAGGGGTAATTCACCCCTCCACTTT. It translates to CASSSRDRGNSPLHF.

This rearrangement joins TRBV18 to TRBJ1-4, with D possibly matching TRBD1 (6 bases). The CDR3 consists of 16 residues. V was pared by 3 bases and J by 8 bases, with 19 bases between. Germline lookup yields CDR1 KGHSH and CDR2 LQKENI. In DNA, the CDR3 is TGTGCCAGCTCACCGACCGTTACAGGGTATGAGGAAAAACTGTTTTTT. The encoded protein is CASSPTVTGYEEKLFF.

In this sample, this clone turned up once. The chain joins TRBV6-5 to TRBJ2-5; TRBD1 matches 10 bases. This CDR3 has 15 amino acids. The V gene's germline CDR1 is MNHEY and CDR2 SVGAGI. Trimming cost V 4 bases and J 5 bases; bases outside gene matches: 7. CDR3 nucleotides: TGTGCCAGCAGTTCCCGACAGGGGGCCGAGGAGACCCAGTACTTC. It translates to CASSSRQGAEETQYF.

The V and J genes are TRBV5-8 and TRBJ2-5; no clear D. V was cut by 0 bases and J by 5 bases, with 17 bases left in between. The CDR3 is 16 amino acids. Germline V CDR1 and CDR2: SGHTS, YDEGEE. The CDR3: CASSLGARPLQETQYF. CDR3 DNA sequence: TGTGCCAGCAGCTTGGGGGCCAGGCCCCTTCAGGAGACCCAGTACTTC.

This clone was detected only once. The CDR3 DNA sequence: TGTGCCAGCGGGTCAAGCGGGACTACCTCCTACGAGCAGTACTTC. Encoded protein: CASGSSGTTSYEQYF. V usage is TRBV11-3 and J usage is TRBJ2-7, with 7 bases identical to TRBD2. CDR3 size: 15 residues. Germline V gives CDR1 SGHNT, CDR2 YENEEA. Trimming cost V 8 bases and J 0 bases; bases outside gene matches: 10.

The CDR3 sequence is CASSPTGESGPQHF. The CDR3 bases are TGTGCCAGCAGTCCTACAGGGGAGAGTGGGCCCCAGCATTTT. The chain has TRBV6-6 and TRBJ1-5; 7 bases agree with TRBD1. Germline lookup yields CDR1 MNHNY and CDR2 SVGAGI (reference sequence). V dropped 5 bases and J dropped 9; count of bases not matched to a gene: 10. The CDR3 length is 14 residues.

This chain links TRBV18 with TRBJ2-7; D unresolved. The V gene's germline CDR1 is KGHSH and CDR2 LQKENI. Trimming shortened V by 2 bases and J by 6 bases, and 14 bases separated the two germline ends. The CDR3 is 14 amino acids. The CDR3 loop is CASSPGLGSGEQYF. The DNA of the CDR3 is TGTGCCAGCTCACCAGGGCTGGGCTCCGGCGAGCAGTACTTC. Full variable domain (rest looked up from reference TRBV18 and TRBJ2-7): NAGVMQNPRHLVRRRGQEARLRCSPMKGHSHVYWYRQLPEEGLKFMVYLQKENIIDESGMPKERFSAEFPKEGPSILRIQQVVRGDSAAYFCASSPGLGSGEQYFGPGTRLTVT.